This T cell receptor beta chain was sequenced during a study of T-cell reconstitution after alpha-beta-depleted transplantation in children. This clonotype was seen a handful of times. The antigen is unknown. Library preparation (for TCRbeta) was performed with unique molecular identifiers. TCRdb recomputed calls from the PCR reads with MiXCR, one row per CDR3 protein. The table includes more than 200,000 distinct CDR3 sequences, roughly a quarter detected once. V was pared by 4 bases and J by 5 bases, with 18 bases between. The length of the CDR3 is 15 residues. Germline V gene sequence: CDR1 SGHRS, CDR2 YFSETQ. Study-wide results and caveats: A year had passed since transplant, and T-cell counts and diversity by then came mostly from newly produced T cells. Approximately two months post-transplant, alpha-beta T cells reportedly originated from several hundred expanded graft clones. It was surviving recipient T cells and thymic progenitors that gave some patients high TCRbeta diversity at day 60.

The sequences come from PBMCs, mostly from graft donor cells, collected 360 days after TCRalphabeta/CD19-depleted stem cell transplant. The TCR comes from a female patient younger than 10 who had a stem cell transplant for congenital amegakaryocytic thrombocytopenia, so the T cells may come from the graft donor. The J gene is TRBJ2-5, the V gene TRBV5-1; D tentatively fits TRBD1 or TRBD2 (5 bases each). The CDR3 DNA sequence: TGCGCCAGCAGCAGGGACGGTGTGGATGGTGAGACCCAGTACTTC. Translated, it gives CASSRDGVDGETQYF.